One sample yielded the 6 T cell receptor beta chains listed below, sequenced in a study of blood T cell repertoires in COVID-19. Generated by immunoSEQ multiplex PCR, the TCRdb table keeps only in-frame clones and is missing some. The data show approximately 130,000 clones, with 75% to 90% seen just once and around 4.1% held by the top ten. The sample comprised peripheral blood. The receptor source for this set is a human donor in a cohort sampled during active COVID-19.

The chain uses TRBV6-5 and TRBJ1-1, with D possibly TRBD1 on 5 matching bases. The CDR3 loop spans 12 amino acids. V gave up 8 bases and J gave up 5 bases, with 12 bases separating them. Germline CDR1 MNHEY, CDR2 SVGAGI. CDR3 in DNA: TGTGCCAGCTTGACAGCGGGGACTGAAGCTTTCTTT. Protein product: CASLTAGTEAFF.

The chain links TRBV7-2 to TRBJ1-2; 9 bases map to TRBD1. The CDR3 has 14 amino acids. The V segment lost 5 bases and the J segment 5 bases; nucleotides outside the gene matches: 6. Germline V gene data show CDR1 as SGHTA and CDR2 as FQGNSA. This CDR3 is CASSLGTGLYGYTF. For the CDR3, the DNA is TGTGCCAGCAGCCTCGGGACAGGGCTTTATGGCTACACCTTC.

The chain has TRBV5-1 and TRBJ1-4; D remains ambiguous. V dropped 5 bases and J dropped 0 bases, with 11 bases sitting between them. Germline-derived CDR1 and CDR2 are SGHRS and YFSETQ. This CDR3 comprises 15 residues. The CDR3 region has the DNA TGCGCCAGCAGTCCGGAGGGAGCAACTAATGAAAAACTGTTTTTT. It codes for CASSPEGATNEKLFF.

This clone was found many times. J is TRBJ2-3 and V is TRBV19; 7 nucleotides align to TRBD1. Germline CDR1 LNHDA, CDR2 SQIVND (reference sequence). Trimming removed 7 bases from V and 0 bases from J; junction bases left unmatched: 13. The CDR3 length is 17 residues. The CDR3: CASTRGKGATSTDTQYF. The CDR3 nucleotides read TGTGCCAGTACCAGGGGAAAGGGGGCCACTAGCACAGATACGCAGTATTTT.

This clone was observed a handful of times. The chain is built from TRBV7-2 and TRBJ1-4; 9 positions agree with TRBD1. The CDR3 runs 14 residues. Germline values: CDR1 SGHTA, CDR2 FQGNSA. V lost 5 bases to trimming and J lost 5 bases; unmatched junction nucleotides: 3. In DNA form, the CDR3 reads TGTGCCAGCAGCAAGACAGGGGGAAATGAAAAACTGTTTTTT. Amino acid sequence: CASSKTGGNEKLFF.

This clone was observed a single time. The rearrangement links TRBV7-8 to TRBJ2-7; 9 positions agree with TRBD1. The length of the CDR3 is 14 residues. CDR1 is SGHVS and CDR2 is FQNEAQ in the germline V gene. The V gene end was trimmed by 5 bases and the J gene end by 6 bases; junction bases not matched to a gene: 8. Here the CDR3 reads CASSPQTGGFEQYV. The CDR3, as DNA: TGTGCCAGCAGCCCACAAACAGGGGGCTTCGAGCAGTACGTC.